These T cell receptor beta chains were read from a single sample in a study of blood T cell repertoires in COVID-19. The assay was immunoSEQ multiplex PCR, and TCRdb's table has in-frame clones only and misses some. The sample records under 300,000 clones, around 86% being singletons. The sequencing sample was made of peripheral blood. These receptors were obtained from a human donor in a cohort sampled during active COVID-19. The CDR3 runs from the conserved cysteine through the conserved F or W. The order of the fields is clone size, D gene, V gene, J gene, CDR3 protein, CDR3 DNA. D genes are given only for firm matches. A clone size is listed for some rows: how often the clone was seen (once, few, many), or a class if it is expanded.

clone_size: -; d_call: -; v_call: TRBV5-4; j_call: TRBJ1-1; cdr3_aa: CASSSGLEGNTEAFF; cdr3_nt: TGTGCCAGCAGCTCTGGGCTAGAGGGGAACACTGAAGCTTTCTTT
clone_size: -; d_call: -; v_call: TRBV5-4; j_call: TRBJ2-3; cdr3_aa: CASSPHTDTQYF; cdr3_nt: TGTGCCAGCAGCCCCCACACAGATACGCAGTATTTT
clone_size: once; d_call: TRBD2; v_call: TRBV27; j_call: TRBJ2-2; cdr3_aa: CASGSTPRGWLAGRVGTGELFF; cdr3_nt: TGTGCCAGCGGATCCACCCCCAGGGGCTGGCTAGCGGGAAGGGTTGGAACCGGGGAGCTGTTTTTT
clone_size: -; d_call: TRBD1; v_call: TRBV11-2; j_call: TRBJ1-1; cdr3_aa: CASSPRGHAHTEAFF; cdr3_nt: TGTGCCAGCAGCCCCAGGGGGCACGCACACACTGAAGCTTTCTTT
clone_size: -; d_call: TRBD2; v_call: TRBV5-4; j_call: TRBJ2-7; cdr3_aa: CASSLGSRAGDYEQYF; cdr3_nt: TGTGCCAGCAGCTTAGGGAGCCGTGCGGGGGACTACGAGCAGTACTTC
clone_size: -; d_call: -; v_call: TRBV18; j_call: TRBJ1-1; cdr3_aa: CASSPSRDKEAEAFF; cdr3_nt: TGTGCCAGCTCACCATCAAGAGACAAGGAGGCTGAAGCTTTCTTT
clone_size: -; d_call: TRBD2; v_call: TRBV19; j_call: TRBJ2-1; cdr3_aa: CASSIGTSGRNEQFF; cdr3_nt: TGTGCCAGTAGTATCGGGACTAGCGGGAGGAATGAGCAGTTCTTC
clone_size: few; d_call: -; v_call: TRBV10-2; j_call: TRBJ1-3; cdr3_aa: CASISGNTIYF; cdr3_nt: TGCGCCAGCATATCTGGAAACACCATATATTTT
clone_size: many; d_call: -; v_call: TRBV5-8; j_call: TRBJ2-1; cdr3_aa: CASSLGVSSYNEQFF; cdr3_nt: TGTGCCAGCAGCTTAGGGGTGAGCTCCTACAATGAGCAGTTCTTC
clone_size: -; d_call: TRBD2; v_call: TRBV24-1; j_call: TRBJ2-3; cdr3_aa: CATSDLPGILSSGGPPSTDTQYF; cdr3_nt: TGTGCCACCAGTGATTTGCCCGGTATCTTATCTAGCGGGGGCCCACCGAGTACAGATACGCAGTATTTT
clone_size: -; d_call: -; v_call: TRBV18; j_call: TRBJ1-6; cdr3_aa: CASSSSSYNSPLHF; cdr3_nt: TGTGCCAGCTCATCGAGCTCCTATAATTCACCCCTCCACTTT
clone_size: few; d_call: TRBD1; v_call: TRBV28; j_call: TRBJ1-5; cdr3_aa: CASSPSDRGRVGRGNQPQHF; cdr3_nt: TGTGCCAGCAGCCCGTCCGACAGGGGGCGAGTTGGACGGGGCAATCAGCCCCAGCATTTT
clone_size: -; d_call: TRBD2; v_call: TRBV7-3; j_call: TRBJ2-3; cdr3_aa: CASSLGTSGTDTQYF; cdr3_nt: TGTGCCAGCAGCTTAGGAACTAGCGGCACAGATACGCAGTATTTT
clone_size: -; d_call: TRBD2; v_call: TRBV4-3; j_call: TRBJ2-7; cdr3_aa: CASSHNPGLAGRTLIYEQYF; cdr3_nt: TGCGCCAGCAGCCATAACCCGGGACTAGCGGGGAGGACCCTTATCTACGAGCAGTACTTC
clone_size: -; d_call: -; v_call: TRBV4-3; j_call: TRBJ1-6; cdr3_aa: CASSQDLSLPLHF; cdr3_nt: TGCGCCAGCAGCCAAGATCTGAGCCTGCCCCTCCACTTT
clone_size: -; d_call: TRBD1; v_call: TRBV5-8; j_call: TRBJ1-5; cdr3_aa: CASSPYNRGSQPQHF; cdr3_nt: TGTGCCAGCAGCCCCTATAACAGGGGTTCTCAGCCCCAGCATTTT
clone_size: -; d_call: -; v_call: TRBV7-9; j_call: TRBJ1-3; cdr3_aa: CASSPRGSGNTIYF; cdr3_nt: TGTGCCAGCAGTCCTAGGGGCTCTGGAAACACCATATATTTT
clone_size: -; d_call: TRBD2; v_call: TRBV4-2; j_call: TRBJ2-1; cdr3_aa: CASSQDGSGGGSYNEQFF; cdr3_nt: TGTGCCAGCAGCCAAGACGGTTCGGGAGGCGGGTCCTACAATGAGCAGTTCTTC
clone_size: -; d_call: TRBD1; v_call: TRBV4-3; j_call: TRBJ1-1; cdr3_aa: CASSQDRVNTEAFF; cdr3_nt: TGCGCCAGCAGCCAGGACAGGGTGAACACTGAAGCTTTCTTT
clone_size: -; d_call: -; v_call: TRBV7-9; j_call: TRBJ2-7; cdr3_aa: CASSPGAYYEQYF; cdr3_nt: TGTGCCAGCAGCCCAGGGGCTTATTACGAGCAGTACTTC
clone_size: -; d_call: TRBD2; v_call: TRBV25-1; j_call: TRBJ2-1; cdr3_aa: CASNQGLAGGSGPNEQFF; cdr3_nt: TGTGCCAGCAACCAAGGACTAGCGGGAGGGTCCGGGCCCAATGAGCAGTTCTTC
clone_size: few; d_call: -; v_call: TRBV2; j_call: TRBJ1-6; cdr3_aa: CASKGDGSPLHF; cdr3_nt: TGTGCCAGCAAGGGGGATGGGTCACCCCTCCACTTT
clone_size: -; d_call: -; v_call: TRBV30; j_call: TRBJ2-7; cdr3_aa: CAWSGSTTQQYF; cdr3_nt: TGTGCCTGGAGTGGATCGACAACCCAGCAGTACTTC
clone_size: -; d_call: -; v_call: TRBV5-1; j_call: TRBJ2-6; cdr3_aa: CASSNLGGTGANVLTF; cdr3_nt: TGCGCCAGCAGCAACCTAGGAGGCACGGGGGCCAACGTCCTGACTTTC
clone_size: -; d_call: -; v_call: TRBV5-1; j_call: TRBJ1-2; cdr3_aa: CASSGGTYGYTF; cdr3_nt: TGCGCCAGCAGCGGGGGGACGTATGGCTACACCTTC
clone_size: few; d_call: -; v_call: TRBV28; j_call: TRBJ1-2; cdr3_aa: CASRWPVGKRVYGYTF; cdr3_nt: TGTGCCAGCAGGTGGCCGGTAGGGAAGAGGGTCTATGGCTACACCTTC
clone_size: -; d_call: TRBD1; v_call: TRBV9; j_call: TRBJ1-2; cdr3_aa: CASSVLGTGEGYTF; cdr3_nt: TGTGCCAGCAGCGTATTAGGGACAGGGGAGGGCTACACCTTC
clone_size: -; d_call: -; v_call: TRBV7-8; j_call: TRBJ2-3; cdr3_aa: CASRQGTSKALDTQYF; cdr3_nt: TGTGCCAGCCGGCAGGGGACCTCGAAAGCTCTAGATACGCAGTATTTT
clone_size: few; d_call: -; v_call: TRBV6-1; j_call: TRBJ1-5; cdr3_aa: CASSEGEWTGAQHF; cdr3_nt: TGTGCCAGCAGTGAGGGAGAGTGGACCGGAGCCCAGCATTTT
clone_size: -; d_call: -; v_call: TRBV5-1; j_call: TRBJ2-3; cdr3_aa: CASQSQGVTDTQYF; cdr3_nt: TGCGCCAGCCAGTCACAGGGAGTCACAGATACGCAGTATTTT
clone_size: -; d_call: TRBD1; v_call: TRBV19; j_call: TRBJ1-4; cdr3_aa: CASIRTGQEGEKLFF; cdr3_nt: TGTGCCAGTATTCGAACGGGACAGGAAGGGGAAAAACTGTTTTTT
clone_size: -; d_call: -; v_call: TRBV5-8; j_call: TRBJ1-6; cdr3_aa: CASSLRGSSYNSPLHF; cdr3_nt: TGTGCCAGCAGCTTACGTGGCAGCTCCTATAATTCACCCCTCCACTTT
clone_size: -; d_call: -; v_call: TRBV27; j_call: TRBJ1-1; cdr3_aa: CASSFQFKGRGNTEAFF; cdr3_nt: TGTGCCAGCAGTTTCCAATTCAAGGGTAGGGGCAACACTGAAGCTTTCTTT
clone_size: -; d_call: TRBD2; v_call: TRBV7-2; j_call: TRBJ2-1; cdr3_aa: CASSFIAGGAHEQFF; cdr3_nt: TGTGCCAGCAGCTTCATAGCGGGAGGTGCCCATGAGCAGTTCTTC
clone_size: -; d_call: -; v_call: TRBV5-4; j_call: TRBJ2-5; cdr3_aa: CASSSELYQETQYF; cdr3_nt: TGTGCCAGCAGTTCCGAGCTATACCAAGAGACCCAGTACTTC
clone_size: -; d_call: TRBD1; v_call: TRBV4-2; j_call: TRBJ2-2; cdr3_aa: CASNTGVGSNTGELFF; cdr3_nt: TGTGCCAGCAATACAGGGGTGGGCTCAAACACCGGGGAGCTGTTTTTT
clone_size: -; d_call: -; v_call: TRBV5-1; j_call: TRBJ2-2; cdr3_aa: CASRTVPNTGELFF; cdr3_nt: TGCGCCAGCAGAACGGTGCCGAACACCGGGGAGCTGTTTTTT
clone_size: -; d_call: -; v_call: TRBV4-3; j_call: TRBJ2-2; cdr3_aa: CASSQGTGRAPGELFF; cdr3_nt: TGCGCCAGCAGCCAAGGGACCGGGAGAGCCCCCGGGGAGCTGTTTTTT
clone_size: -; d_call: -; v_call: TRBV28; j_call: TRBJ1-1; cdr3_aa: CASSLPLTLNTEAFF; cdr3_nt: TGTGCCAGCAGTTTACCTCTCACCCTAAACACTGAAGCTTTCTTT
clone_size: -; d_call: -; v_call: TRBV28; j_call: TRBJ1-2; cdr3_aa: CVAQTGTYGYTF; cdr3_nt: TGTGTCGCACAGACAGGCACCTATGGCTACACCTTC
clone_size: -; d_call: -; v_call: TRBV7-3; j_call: TRBJ1-1; cdr3_aa: CASSALGRNTEAFF; cdr3_nt: TGTGCTAGCTCCGCCCTGGGGCGGAACACTGAAGCTTTCTTT
clone_size: -; d_call: -; v_call: TRBV25-1; j_call: TRBJ1-2; cdr3_aa: CASSPGVGQLYGYTF; cdr3_nt: TGTGCCAGCAGTCCGGGGGTCGGACAACTCTATGGCTACACCTTC
clone_size: -; d_call: TRBD2; v_call: TRBV7-3; j_call: TRBJ2-1; cdr3_aa: CASSSGLAAYNEQFF; cdr3_nt: TGTGCCAGCAGCTCCGGACTAGCGGCCTACAATGAGCAGTTCTTC
clone_size: -; d_call: -; v_call: TRBV5-4; j_call: TRBJ2-3; cdr3_aa: CASSLLDTGGTDTQYF; cdr3_nt: TGTGCCAGCAGCTTATTAGACACCGGAGGAACAGATACGCAGTATTTT
clone_size: few; d_call: TRBD2; v_call: TRBV18; j_call: TRBJ2-4; cdr3_aa: CASSPLHPSGGNLAKNIQYF; cdr3_nt: TGTGCCAGCTCACCACTCCATCCTTCGGGAGGCAACCTAGCCAAAAACATTCAGTACTTC
clone_size: -; d_call: TRBD2; v_call: TRBV4-1; j_call: TRBJ2-1; cdr3_aa: CASSRGLAGVRGEQFF; cdr3_nt: TGCGCCAGCAGCCGGGGACTAGCGGGAGTACGTGGTGAGCAGTTCTTC
clone_size: -; d_call: TRBD1; v_call: TRBV19; j_call: TRBJ1-1; cdr3_aa: CASRTGGGITEAFF; cdr3_nt: TGTGCCAGTAGGACAGGGGGCGGTATTACTGAAGCTTTCTTT
clone_size: -; d_call: -; v_call: TRBV24-1; j_call: TRBJ2-3; cdr3_aa: CATSDVGRGDTQYF; cdr3_nt: TGTGCCACCAGTGATGTTGGAAGGGGAGATACGCAGTATTTT
clone_size: -; d_call: -; v_call: TRBV19; j_call: TRBJ2-5; cdr3_aa: CASRDIVTQYF; cdr3_nt: TGTGCCAGCCGGGACATAGTGACCCAGTACTTC
clone_size: -; d_call: -; v_call: TRBV30; j_call: TRBJ1-2; cdr3_aa: CAWSVPYPTGRGYTF; cdr3_nt: TGTGCCTGGAGTGTACCTTACCCCACAGGGAGAGGCTACACCTTC
clone_size: -; d_call: -; v_call: TRBV12-3/TRBV12-4; j_call: TRBJ1-1; cdr3_aa: CASILGHGTEAFF; cdr3_nt: TGTGCCAGCATTCTGGGCCATGGAACTGAAGCTTTCTTT